These T cell receptor beta chains were read from a single sample in a study of T cell repertoires in cytomegalovirus infection. TCRdb called the reads again in MiXCR, with one record for every CDR3 protein. The sample includes more than 500,000 distinct CDR3 sequences, 16% of them seen just once. The sample was CD8+ T cells from PBMCs. These receptors all stem from a human donor in good health (CMV status not recorded). Some clones in this sample may be carry-over from other donors' samples. The CDR3 runs from the conserved cysteine through the conserved F or W. The order of the fields is V gene, J gene, clone size, D gene, CDR3 DNA, CDR3 protein. A D gene is named only where the DNA matches it firmly. Not all rows give a size; the values are once, few, many and, for expanded clones, a class.

TRBV19,TRBJ1-5,NA,NA,TGTGCCAGTAGTATTGGTCAGGGCCGGGGGAATCAGCCCCAGCATTTT,CASSIGQGRGNQPQHF
TRBV20-1,TRBJ1-1,few,NA,TGCAGTGCTAGAGAGTCGATCGGAACTGAAGCTTTCTTT,CSARESIGTEAFF
TRBV28,TRBJ2-7,many,NA,TGTGCCAGCAGTTTACTGGGTTCGGCGAAGGAGCAGTACTTC,CASSLLGSAKEQYF
TRBV9,TRBJ1-2,NA,NA,TGTGCCAGCGGATCGGGCAGGGGACGGTATTGCTACACCTTC,CASGSGRGRYCYTF
TRBV11-2,TRBJ1-1,NA,NA,TGTGCCAGCAGCTTATACCTAGGCCCAGGCCGGGGGACTGAAGCTTTCTTT,CASSLYLGPGRGTEAFF
TRBV7-6,TRBJ2-7,many,NA,TGTGCCAGCAGCCCGGGCAAGGGTATAGGCTACGAGCAGTACTTC,CASSPGKGIGYEQYF
TRBV7-9,TRBJ1-5,many,TRBD1,TGTGCCAGCAGCCCAGGGGGTCTCAATCAGCCCCAGCATTTT,CASSPGGLNQPQHF
TRBV7-6,TRBJ2-2,many,TRBD1,TGTGCCAGCAGCTTGACAGGGGACCCGAACACCGGGGAGCTGTTTTTT,CASSLTGDPNTGELFF
TRBV29-1,TRBJ1-4,few,TRBD1,TGCAGCGTTGACCATGGACAGGGGGGCGAAAAACTGTTTTTT,CSVDHGQGGEKLFF
TRBV4-2,TRBJ2-7,many,TRBD2,TGTGCCAGCAGCCAAGAGGGCAAGCGGGGGGGAATCTACGAGCAGTACTTC,CASSQEGKRGGIYEQYF
TRBV28,TRBJ1-5,few,NA,TGTGCCAGCAGTCCCTTGGGCCTTCGTGATGGCAATCAGCCCCAGCATTTT,CASSPLGLRDGNQPQHF
TRBV7-4,TRBJ1-5,many,NA,TGTGCCAGCAGCTTATTCTCGAGCAGGCCGGATAGCAATCAGCCCCAGCATTTT,CASSLFSSRPDSNQPQHF
TRBV27,TRBJ1-2,few,TRBD1,TGTGCCAGCAGTCCAGGGACAGGGATCCATGGCTACACCTTC,CASSPGTGIHGYTF
TRBV5-1,TRBJ2-7,few,NA,TGCGCCAGCAGCCGCCCCGGGACGGTGGACTCCTACGAGCAGTACTTC,CASSRPGTVDSYEQYF
TRBV7-9,TRBJ1-2,many,NA,TGTGCCAGCAGCTTGACAGCCTCTGTCTATGGCTACACCTTC,CASSLTASVYGYTF
TRBV27,TRBJ2-2,many,TRBD1,TGTGCCAGCACCGAGGGGGCGGAAATCGAGACCGGGGAGCTGTTTTTT,CASTEGAEIETGELFF
TRBV7-6,TRBJ2-1,NA,TRBD2,TGTGCCAGCAGCTTAGGGAGCGGGGAGGTAGGTGAGCAGTTCTTC,CASSLGSGEVGEQFF
TRBV27,TRBJ2-2,few,TRBD1,TGTGCCAGCAGTATCTACCAGGGGGCTGGCACCGGGGAGCTGTTTTTT,CASSIYQGAGTGELFF
TRBV19,TRBJ1-1,NA,NA,TGTGCCAGTAGTATTAGAAACCTGAACACTGAAGCTTTCTTT,CASSIRNLNTEAFF
TRBV7-8,TRBJ2-1,many,TRBD2,TGTGCCAGCAGCGGGAACCAGAGACTAGCGGGAGGGGTAAATGAGCAGTTCTTC,CASSGNQRLAGGVNEQFF
TRBV7-2,TRBJ1-3,many,NA,TGTGCCAGCAGCTTAGCAGGATCTGGAAACACCATATATTTT,CASSLAGSGNTIYF
TRBV15,TRBJ1-1,NA,NA,TGTGCCACCAGCAGAGGAGAAGGGACCGGGCCTTTCTTT,CATSRGEGTGPFF
TRBV27,TRBJ2-5,few,TRBD2,TGTGCCAGCAGGCGGACTAGCGGTAGCGGCGAGACCCAGTACTTC,CASRRTSGSGETQYF
TRBV7-9,TRBJ2-1,many,NA,TGTGCCAGCAGCTTAGAAGTCCCAGAGCAGTTCTTC,CASSLEVPEQFF
TRBV28,TRBJ2-7,NA,NA,TGTGCCAGCAGTCGGGACTCGCTCTACGAGCAGTACTTC,CASSRDSLYEQYF
TRBV6-5,TRBJ2-1,NA,NA,TGTGCCAGCAGTCCAAGCGGTCCTTTGGGGAATGAGCAGTTCTTC,CASSPSGPLGNEQFF
TRBV4-1,TRBJ2-5,NA,TRBD2,TGCGCCAGCAGCCAAGAGACTAGCGGGGGGGGTCACCAAGAGACCCAGTACTTC,CASSQETSGGGHQETQYF
TRBV27,TRBJ2-7,many,NA,TGTGCCAGCAGGTCAGGGGGGCCTTACGAGCAGTACTTC,CASRSGGPYEQYF
TRBV12-3/TRBV12-4,TRBJ1-1,few,TRBD1,TGTGCCAGCACCGGACAGGAGATGAACACTGAAGCTTTCTTT,CASTGQEMNTEAFF
TRBV14,TRBJ2-5,few,TRBD1,TGTGCCAGCAGCCACCCCCGGGACAGGGGCCAGGAGACCCAGTACTTC,CASSHPRDRGQETQYF
TRBV4-1,TRBJ2-7,few,TRBD1,TGCGCCAGCAGCCAAGAGACAGGGGCCTACGAGCAGTACTTC,CASSQETGAYEQYF
TRBV14,TRBJ1-4,NA,NA,TGTGCCAGCAGCCAAGAAGGGGAAAAACTGTTTTTT,CASSQEGEKLFF
TRBV6-6,TRBJ1-2,few,NA,TGTGCCAGCAGTTACAGGGCGAGAGTAGCTAACTATGGCTACACCTTC,CASSYRARVANYGYTF
TRBV7-9,TRBJ2-7,many,NA,TGTGCCAGCAGCTTCTTAGCGGTCCCACCGGAGCAGTACTTC,CASSFLAVPPEQYF
TRBV29-1,TRBJ1-5,many,TRBD1,TGCAGCGTTGAGACAGGGTTCGGTCAGCCCCAGCATTTT,CSVETGFGQPQHF
TRBV27,TRBJ1-6,few,TRBD1,TGTGCCAGCAGTTGGGGACAGGAATATAATTCACCCCTCCACTTT,CASSWGQEYNSPLHF
TRBV7-8,TRBJ2-7,many,NA,TGTGCCAGCAGCCCCGACACCCCCTACGAGCAGTACTTC,CASSPDTPYEQYF
TRBV27,TRBJ1-2,few,NA,TGTGCCAGCAGTGCCGGACAGCAGTTCTATGGCTACACCTTC,CASSAGQQFYGYTF
TRBV7-9,TRBJ1-5,few,NA,TGTGCCAGCAGCTTAGACCGCCTCGGCAATCAGCCCCAGCATTTT,CASSLDRLGNQPQHF
TRBV5-5,TRBJ2-7,few,NA,TGTGCCAGCGTCGGCGGGACGGCTAGCTCCTACGAGCAGTACTTC,CASVGGTASSYEQYF
TRBV7-2,TRBJ2-1,many,NA,TGTGCCAGCAGCTCGCGACCTACCGCTCGGAGAGACAATGAGCAGTTCTTC,CASSSRPTARRDNEQFF
TRBV20-1,TRBJ2-7,NA,NA,TGCAGTGCTAGAGGGGGGGGCGCATATCACGAGCAGTACTTC,CSARGGGAYHEQYF
TRBV6-6,TRBJ1-2,few,TRBD1,TGTGCCAGCAGTCCCCTGGGACAGAACTATGGCTACACCTTC,CASSPLGQNYGYTF
TRBV20-1,TRBJ1-5,NA,TRBD1,TGCAGTGCGCGTAGACAGGGGGCGGGAGACAATCAGCCCCAGCATTTT,CSARRQGAGDNQPQHF
TRBV7-9,TRBJ1-1,many,NA,TGTGCCAGCACCACCGGAGGCAGGGGTGAAGTATGGGGGGCTTTCTTT,CASTTGGRGEVWGAFF
TRBV7-8,TRBJ1-2,many,NA,TGTGCCAGCAGCTTAGCCGAAGGGGGTCCTTATGGCTACACCTTC,CASSLAEGGPYGYTF
TRBV19,TRBJ2-7,NA,TRBD1,TGTGCCAGTAGTATCGGGACAGGGCCAACCTACGAGCAGTACTTC,CASSIGTGPTYEQYF
TRBV4-1,TRBJ1-2,few,TRBD1,TGCGCCAGCAGCCAACCCCCCGGGACAGGCTATGGCTACACCTTC,CASSQPPGTGYGYTF
TRBV6-5,TRBJ1-1,NA,NA,TGTGCCAGCAGTTACTCTGGGACACCCGCTGAAGCTTTCTTT,CASSYSGTPAEAFF
TRBV27,TRBJ2-2,few,NA,TGTGCCAGCGGAGTGGTGAACACCGGGGAGCTGTTTTTT,CASGVVNTGELFF
TRBV9,TRBJ2-7,few,TRBD2,TGTGCCAGCAGCGTAGCGAGCGGGGGGGTCTACGAGCAGTACTTC,CASSVASGGVYEQYF
TRBV9,TRBJ2-6,few,NA,TGTGCCAGCAGCGTAGTGCACTCTGGGGCCAACGTCCTGACTTTC,CASSVVHSGANVLTF
TRBV5-5,TRBJ2-1,many,TRBD2,TGTGCCAGCAGCCGGACTAGCGGGAAGGGCAATGAGCAGTTCTTC,CASSRTSGKGNEQFF